This T cell receptor (beta chain) was identified in a study of technical replicates of blood from a few donors. CDR3 length equals 15 residues. The germline V gene has CDR1 SGDLS and CDR2 YYNGEE. J was trimmed by 2 bases and V by 0 bases; bases with no gene match: 2. The table came from immunoSEQ multiplex PCR; TCRdb's copy has only in-frame clones and leaves some out. The table records 85,000 to 95,000 clones, 90% to 96% of them present only once. The chain carries TRBV9 and TRBJ2-7, with TRBD2 identical over 10 bases. Input material: T cells isolated from PBMCs. This TCR derives from a human donor in good health. Here the CDR3 DNA reads TGTGCCAGCAGCGTAGAAGCGGGAGGGACCTACGAGCAGTACTTC. Protein sequence: CASSVEAGGTYEQYF.